This entry lists 17 T cell receptor beta chains sequenced from one sample in a study of OX40 agonist ivuxolimab in advanced cancers. The protocol was immunoSEQ multiplex PCR, while the TCRdb copy is restricted to in-frame clones and leaves out a portion. This sample yields under 150,000 clones, of which less than 95% are seen a single time; around 0.99% belongs to the top ten. Sample: CD4+ or CD8+ T cells sorted from blood, taken in a trial of the OX40 agonist ivuxolimab. The source is an adult with an advanced solid tumor such as melanoma, head and neck, liver or kidney cancer.

This clone was detected only once. This chain links TRBV7-3 with TRBJ2-7; D not certain. The V end lost 5 bases, the J end lost 0 bases, and 14 bases lay between the germline ends. Looked up from germline, CDR1 is SGHTA and CDR2 is FQGTGA. CDR3 size: 15 residues. The CDR3 nucleotides read TGTGCCAGCAGCCTCTCTGGGATCAGCTCCTACGAGCAGTACTTC. It is translated as CASSLSGISSYEQYF. Using reference TRBV7-3 and TRBJ2-7 for the parts outside the CDR3, the full variable domain is GAGVSQTPSNKVTEKGKYVELRCDPISGHTALYWYRQSLGQGPEFLIYFQGTGAADDSGLPNDRFFAVRPEGSVSTLKIQRTERGDSAVYLCASSLSGISSYEQYFGPGTRLTVT.

The genes are TRBV7-2 and TRBJ2-7, with D maybe TRBD2 (5 bases). The CDR3 runs to 14 residues. From germline, CDR1 is SGHTA and CDR2 FQGNSA. V lost 5 bases and J 2 bases, leaving 13 bases between the germline ends. This CDR3 reads CASSVEQLAYEQYF. CDR3 nucleotide sequence: TGTGCCAGCAGCGTAGAACAACTAGCCTACGAGCAGTACTTC.

This clone has just one count. V and J are TRBV5-4 and TRBJ2-1; no definite D call. V lost 1 base, J lost 2 bases, and 4 bases lay in between. The CDR3 sequence is 13 residues long. Germline loops: CDR1 SGHNT, CDR2 YYREEE (reference sequence). The CDR3: CASSLYTYNEQFF. In DNA form, the CDR3 reads TGTGCCAGCAGCTTGTATACCTACAATGAGCAGTTCTTC.

V gene TRBV5-8 combines with J gene TRBJ2-5; the D gene is possibly TRBD2 (6 bases). Germline V lookup: CDR1 SGHTS, CDR2 YDEGEE. This CDR3 comprises 14 residues. Trimming left V 3 bases short and J 1 base short, with 10 bases between. The CDR3 coding sequence is TGTGCCAGCAGCTCCCAGGGACTCCAAGAGACCCAGTACTTC. It translates to CASSSQGLQETQYF.

The V and J genes are TRBV29-1 and TRBJ1-1, with 8 nucleotides matching TRBD1. CDR1 and CDR2 from the germline V gene are SQVTM and ANQGSEA. J lost 3 bases, V lost 7 bases, and 7 bases had no gene match. The length of the CDR3 is 13 residues. CDR3 bases: TGCAGCGCCGGGGACAGGCGGGACACTGAAGCTTTCTTT. Its translation is CSAGDRRDTEAFF.

This clone was seen once. The chain carries TRBV7-6 and TRBJ2-3, with TRBD1 matching 8 bases. The V gene's germline CDR1 is SGHVS and CDR2 FNYEAQ. Germline trimming cut 0 bases from V and 2 bases from J; bases unmatched to any gene: 4. CDR3 length: 16 residues. CDR3: CASSLASGQATDTQYF. The DNA of the CDR3 is TGTGCCAGCAGCTTAGCCTCGGGACAGGCCACAGATACGCAGTATTTT.

The chain is built from TRBV11-3 and TRBJ2-3, with TRBD2 as a possible D gene (5 bases). The V end was cut by 0 bases, the J end by 8 bases, with 9 bases between. Germline V gives CDR1 SGHNT, CDR2 YENEEA. This CDR3 has 13 amino acids. CDR3 DNA sequence: TGTGCCAGCAGCTTAGATTTTGCGGGTACGCAGTATTTT. This sequence encodes CASSLDFAGTQYF.

The V and J genes are TRBV7-9 and TRBJ1-4; 7 bases match TRBD1. Germline CDR1 reads SEHNR; CDR2 reads FQNEAQ (reference sequence). The V gene end was trimmed by 5 bases and the J gene end by 8 bases; junction bases not matched to a gene: 8. The CDR3 has 14 residues. The CDR3 loop reads CASSLDRVYEKLFF. The CDR3 nucleotides are TGTGCCAGCAGCCTCGACAGGGTGTACGAAAAACTGTTTTTT.

V gene TRBV18 combines with J gene TRBJ1-1; D is unresolved. The V and J ends lost 2 bases and 8 bases respectively, with 15 bases between them. The CDR3 is 14 residues long. Germline CDR1 is KGHSH and CDR2 is LQKENI. Here the CDR3 reads CASSPVAGMGEAFF. The CDR3 DNA is TGTGCCAGCTCACCAGTTGCGGGCATGGGGGAAGCTTTCTTT.

V gene TRBV28 combines with J gene TRBJ2-2, with TRBD2 identical over 7 bases. Germline CDR1 MDHEN, CDR2 SYDVKM. The CDR3 runs 16 residues. V lost 3 bases to trimming and J lost 5 bases; unmatched junction nucleotides: 9. The CDR3 spells CASSFGAGRETGELFF. As DNA, the CDR3 is TGTGCCAGCAGTTTTGGGGCAGGGAGGGAAACCGGGGAGCTGTTTTTT.

The V gene is TRBV5-6, the J gene TRBJ1-2; weak D call: TRBD1 (6 bases). This CDR3 spans 16 amino acids. Germline V gene data show CDR1 as SGHDT and CDR2 as YYEEEE. The germline V and J ends were trimmed by 4 bases and 5 bases, with 21 bases remaining between them. The chain's CDR3 is CASSPDRYGGRYGYTF. The CDR3, as DNA: TGTGCCAGCAGCCCTGACCGTTATGGGGGCCGATATGGCTACACCTTC.

The chain employs TRBV6-1 and TRBJ1-1, with 7 bases fitting TRBD1. Germline CDR1 MNHNS, CDR2 SASEGT. This CDR3 contains 14 residues. V trimming: 5 bases; J trimming: 5 bases; junction bases outside the gene matches: 8. The DNA of the CDR3 is TGTGCCAGCAGTTCGTACAGGGGAAAAACTGAAGCTTTCTTT. Protein product: CASSSYRGKTEAFF.

The rearrangement joins TRBV18 to TRBJ2-1; D is perhaps TRBD2 (6 bases). Trimming took off 3 bases at V and 5 bases at J, with 17 bases between the two ends. The length of the CDR3 is 16 residues. Germline lookup yields CDR1 KGHSH and CDR2 LQKENI. The CDR3 DNA reads as TGTGCCAGCTCACCGCGGGGCGGGAATCAAGACAATGAGCAGTTCTTC. Its translation is CASSPRGGNQDNEQFF.

The chain links TRBV29-1 to TRBJ2-7; 11 nucleotides align to TRBD1. The CDR3 contains 14 residues. Trimming at V came to 7 bases and at J to 5 bases, leaving 10 bases not matched to a gene. Germline CDR1 is SQVTM and CDR2 is ANQGSEA. CDR3: CSAGGTGGINEQYF. The CDR3 nucleotides are TGCAGCGCTGGAGGGACAGGGGGTATCAACGAGCAGTACTTC.

This chain uses TRBV5-4 with TRBJ2-6, with D tentatively TRBD1 (6 bases). The CDR3 is 15 amino acids. In germline, CDR1 is SGHNT, CDR2 YYREEE (reference sequence). The ends were cut back, 8 bases at V and 2 bases at J, with 14 bases in the middle. The CDR3 coding sequence is TGTGCCAGTGTCGCGGACAGTGCTGGGGCCAACGTCCTGACTTTC. Its protein is CASVADSAGANVLTF.

V usage is TRBV6-5 and J usage is TRBJ1-2; possible D gene TRBD1, 6 bases. From germline, CDR1 is MNHEY and CDR2 SVGAGI. There are 11 residues in the CDR3. V was clipped by 11 bases and J by 6 bases, with 13 bases between them. CDR3 DNA sequence: TGTGCCTCAGGAGCAGGGGATGGCTACACCTTC. Amino acid sequence: CASGAGDGYTF.

The chain is built from TRBV5-6 and TRBJ1-2; TRBD1 agrees at 8 bases. CDR1 SGHDT and CDR2 YYEEEE come from the germline V gene. There are 14 residues in the CDR3. V trimming: 4 bases; J trimming: 1 base; junction bases outside the gene matches: 3. The CDR3 is CASSETGVNYGYTF. As DNA, the CDR3 is TGTGCCAGCAGCGAGACAGGGGTTAACTATGGCTACACCTTC.